Sequencing of this TCR beta chain was carried out in a study of blood T cell repertoires in COVID-19. Study-wide context: The study drew acute and convalescent COVID-19 samples from the United States, Italy and Spain. T cells, B-cell-depleted T cells, or PBMCs supplied cDNA or gDNA.

Authors' analysis steps: Counts of nucleated cells, estimated from reference gene primer amplification, were obtained. Only in-frame clones appear in the TCRdb table, and some are missing; sequencing was by immunoSEQ multiplex PCR. V and J calls and clone size are those listed in that table; D and trimming were worked out from the DNA. The data contain about 210,000 clones, around 91% of them seen just once; the ten biggest clones take up 4% to 5.5%. Germline values: CDR1 LGHDT, CDR2 YNNKEL (reference sequence). This CDR3 has 17 residues. The V end was cut by 0 bases, the J end by 0 bases, with 11 bases between.

This chain connects TRBV3-1 (or the pseudogene TRBV3-2) to TRBJ2-2; the D gene is possibly TRBD2 (5 bases). This clonotype was obtained from a woman in her thirties or forties with acute or convalescent COVID-19. The sample comprised peripheral blood. In nucleotides, the CDR3 is TGTGCCAGCAGCCAAGATCTGGCTAGCCCGAACACCGGGGAGCTGTTTTTT. Protein sequence: CASSQDLASPNTGELFF.